Only a few counts were recorded for the clone carrying this TCR beta chain. This specimen belongs to a study of CD8 T cells in ankylosing spondylitis. Scientists made TCR beta libraries using quantitative 5'-RACE with molecular barcodes. A single record per CDR3 protein comes from TCRdb applying MiXCR to the 5' RACE reads. The table includes 350,000 to 400,000 distinct CDR3 sequences, 20% to 25% detected once. Germline CDR1 is SGHAT and CDR2 is FQNNGV. Trimming pared 5 bases from V and 11 bases from J, leaving 18 bases between. This CDR3 is 13 amino acids long. V is TRBV11-2 and J is TRBJ1-2; the D gene is possibly TRBD1 (6 bases). The source material was blood, either unsorted or a sorted T cell fraction (not recorded which). This clonotype was obtained from a male donor with ankylosing spondylitis or in good health (not recorded which). CDR3 sequence reads: CASSQYRAMAYTF. Here the CDR3 DNA reads TGTGCCAGCAGCCAATACAGGGCCATGGCTTACACCTTC.